These 26 T cell receptor beta chains came from one sample sequenced in a study of vaccination and CD4 T cells after COVID-19. The antigens of these receptors remain unknown. Regarding treatment: approximately 9-day PBMC culture with coronavirus spike peptide pools or control peptides (ViraFEST assay). The Oncomine TCR Beta short-read assay generated sequence data from the DNA of cultured CD4+ T cells. TCRdb redid the calling of the PCR reads with MiXCR, one entry per CDR3 protein. The sample lists about 23,000 distinct CDR3 sequences; under 45% were seen once. Here the sequenced sample was CD4+ T cells from blood, cultured in vitro, taken before SARS-CoV-2 vaccination. The receptors shown here come from a human donor who received a COVID-19 vaccine.

This clonotype was found a few times. The chain recombines TRBV19 with TRBJ1-1; D uncertain. The V and J ends lost 8 bases and 1 base respectively, with 8 bases between them. The CDR3 loop spans 12 amino acids. The germline V gene has CDR1 LNHDA and CDR2 SQIVND (reference sequence). The CDR3 DNA is TGTGCCAGTCAGGCCGGGAACACTGAAGCTTTCTTT. Its translation is CASQAGNTEAFF.

The chain links TRBV6-4 to TRBJ2-2, with no clear D. Trimming left V 2 bases short and J 1 base short, with 5 bases between. The CDR3 is 14 residues long. Germline CDR1 MRHNA, CDR2 SNTAGT. CDR3 nucleotides: TGTGCCAGCAGTGACAGTGAGAACACCGGGGAGCTGTTTTTT. Translation gives CASSDSENTGELFF.

J is TRBJ1-2 and V is TRBV6-1; D gene unclear. CDR3 length equals 12 residues. V shed 8 bases and J shed 6 bases, with 13 bases lying between them. CDR1 is MNHNS and CDR2 is SASEGT in the germline V gene. CDR3 loop: CASRGYGDGYTF. The CDR3 region has the DNA TGTGCCAGCCGAGGGTACGGAGATGGCTACACCTTC.

This clonotype was recorded once. V usage is TRBV6-2 or TRBV6-3 and J usage is TRBJ2-1; a weak D match, TRBD1 (5 bases). Germline CDR1 MNHEY, CDR2 SVGEGT. CDR3 length: 14 amino acids. The V gene lost 0 bases and the J gene lost 9 bases, with 12 bases spanning the gap. The CDR3 loop reads CASSYSRVLGEQFF. Here the CDR3 DNA reads TGTGCCAGCAGTTACTCCAGGGTTCTGGGTGAGCAGTTCTTC.

This chain connects TRBV19 to TRBJ1-1; D uncertain. This CDR3 is built from 17 residues. Per the germline V gene, CDR1 is LNHDA and CDR2 is SQIVND (reference sequence). V lost 0 bases and J 0 bases, leaving 14 bases between the germline ends. In nucleotides, the CDR3 is TGTGCCAGTAGTATAGATTCGGCAGCCCCATTGAACACTGAAGCTTTCTTT. This gives the protein CASSIDSAAPLNTEAFF.

This clonotype came up a few times. The J gene is TRBJ1-1, the V gene TRBV27, with TRBD1 matching 10 bases. Trimming cost V 5 bases and J 9 bases; bases outside gene matches: 6. The germline CDR1 and CDR2 sequences are MNHEY and SMNVEV (reference sequence). There are 13 residues in the CDR3. The chain's CDR3 is CASSPTGGHKAFF. As DNA, the CDR3 is TGTGCCAGCAGTCCGACAGGGGGCCATAAAGCTTTCTTT.

This chain joins TRBV7-6 and TRBJ2-1; TRBD1 aligns across 9 bases. The length of the CDR3 is 17 residues. With V trimmed by 1 base and J by 3 bases, 7 bases remained unmatched. Germline V gene lookup returns CDR1 SGHVS and CDR2 FNYEAQ. CDR3 residues: CASSLVTLTGGYNEQFF. In nucleotides, the CDR3 is TGTGCCAGCAGCTTAGTTACATTGACAGGGGGCTACAATGAGCAGTTCTTC.

This clonotype showed up just a few times. The rearrangement joins TRBV24-1 to TRBJ1-2; TRBD1 matches 9 bases. With 7 bases clipped from V and 7 bases from J, the junction kept 6 bases outside the gene matches. CDR1 and CDR2 from the germline V gene are KGHDR and SFDVKD. The CDR3 has 13 amino acids. In DNA, the CDR3 is TGTGCCACCAGCAATACAGGGGGCATTGGCTACACCTTC. Translation: CATSNTGGIGYTF.

This clonotype was observed a handful of times. J is TRBJ2-5 and V is TRBV12-5, with D perhaps TRBD2 (6 bases). CDR3 length: 12 residues. V was shortened by 7 bases and J by 4 bases, with 10 bases between the two germline ends. In germline, CDR1 is LGHNT, CDR2 FRNRAP. CDR3 sequence reads: CASELAGETQYF. Written as DNA, the CDR3 is TGTGCTAGTGAACTAGCAGGAGAGACCCAGTACTTC.

This clonotype was observed a few times. This chain connects TRBV7-9 to TRBJ2-3, with D possibly TRBD1 on 7 matching bases. V lost 3 bases to trimming and J lost 0 bases, with 10 bases between them. The CDR3 is 15 residues long. Germline V gene lookup returns CDR1 SEHNR and CDR2 FQNEAQ (reference sequence). The CDR3 nucleotides are TGTGCCAGCAGCTTCCAGGGGGGTAGCACAGATACGCAGTATTTT. It is translated as CASSFQGGSTDTQYF.

This clonotype was found once. This chain joins TRBV29-1 and TRBJ1-4, with D possibly being TRBD1 (5 bases). The CDR3 sequence is 11 residues long. Germline V CDR1 and CDR2: SQVTM, ANQGSEA. V was trimmed by 6 bases and J by 8 bases, leaving 10 bases between them. CDR3 in amino acids: CSVLGVEKLFF. The CDR3 DNA reads TGCAGCGTCTTAGGGGTAGAAAAACTGTTTTTT.

This clonotype was seen a handful of times. The chain has TRBV12-3 or TRBV12-4 and TRBJ1-1; D may be TRBD1 (6 bases). This CDR3 comprises 12 residues. V lost 3 bases, J lost 9 bases, and 11 bases lay in between. The CDR3: CASSLAGQKAFF. CDR3 nucleotide sequence: TGTGCCAGCAGTTTGGCAGGACAGAAAGCTTTCTTT.

The chain couples TRBV21-1 to TRBJ1-5; the D call TRBD1 from the table was never checked on the DNA. TRBV21-1 is designated a pseudogene. The CDR3 is 16 residues long. CDR3 DNA: TGTGCCAGCAGCAACCCTGGACAGAGGACGAATCAGCCCCAGCATTTT. This encodes CASSNPGQRTNQPQHF.

This rearrangement joins TRBV30 to TRBJ2-5; D not certain. V lost 2 bases and J 2 bases, leaving 15 bases between the germline ends. The CDR3 contains 15 residues. Germline loops: CDR1 GTSNPN, CDR2 SVGIG (reference sequence). In nucleotides, the CDR3 is TGTGCCTGGAGTCTCCGCCGGACGGATCAAGAGACCCAGTACTTC. Translating it yields CAWSLRRTDQETQYF.

The chain links TRBV18 to TRBJ1-2; 8 nucleotides line up with TRBD1. Trimming took 5 bases from V and 8 from J; bases not matched to a gene: 7. The CDR3 covers 13 residues. Germline V gene lookup returns CDR1 KGHSH and CDR2 LQKENI. CDR3 nucleotide sequence: TGTGCCAGCTCATCTTGGTCAGGGGGCGGCTACACCTTC. Translation: CASSSWSGGGYTF.

This chain connects TRBV7-7 to TRBJ2-2; TRBD1 matches 7 bases. Trimming cost V 6 bases and J 1 base; bases outside gene matches: 23. Germline CDR1 SSHAT, CDR2 FNYEAQ (reference sequence). CDR3 length: 21 residues. CDR3 coding DNA: TGTGCCAGCAGTCACGTCACCCCGGGACAGATCGAATTGCTGAACACCGGGGAGCTGTTTTTT. It codes for CASSHVTPGQIELLNTGELFF. Together with reference TRBV7-7 and TRBJ2-2, the CDR3 gives the full variable domain: GAGVSQSPRYKVTKRGQDVTLRCDPISSHATLYWYQQALGQGPEFLTYFNYEAQPDKSGLPSDRFSAERPEGSISTLTIQRTEQRDSAMYRCASSHVTPGQIELLNTGELFFGEGSRLTVL.

The CDR3 nucleotides read TGTGCCAGCAGCGCCCCCACGGGAGATGGCTACACCTTC. Residues: CASSAPTGDGYTF. The V and J genes are TRBV2 and TRBJ1-2; no definite D call. This CDR3 comprises 13 residues. CDR1 and CDR2 (germline): SNHLY, FYNNEI. Trimming took off 6 bases at V and 6 bases at J, with 14 bases between the two ends.

By sample share, this clonotype is medium-sized. The genes are TRBV7-2 and TRBJ1-2; D gene ambiguous. The CDR3 is made up of 17 amino acids. Germline V gives CDR1 SGHTA, CDR2 FQGNSA. The ends were cut back, 1 base at V and 2 bases at J, with 17 bases in the middle. The CDR3 sequence: CASSLERNRGLNYGYTF. The CDR3 DNA reads as TGTGCCAGCAGCTTAGAGCGCAACAGAGGCCTAAACTATGGCTACACCTTC.

The gene calls are TRBV20-1 and TRBJ2-7; D remains ambiguous. The CDR3 has 12 residues. CDR1 and CDR2 from the germline V gene are DFQATT and SNEGSKA (reference sequence). Trimming took off 6 bases at V and 3 bases at J, with 12 bases between the two ends. CDR3 protein: CSALLGDYEQYF. The DNA of the CDR3 is TGCAGTGCACTTCTCGGCGACTACGAGCAGTACTTC.

This chain connects TRBV11-3 to TRBJ2-5, with 8 bases identical to TRBD2. CDR3 size: 16 residues. Losses at the gene ends were 5 bases for V and 3 bases for J; bases not matched to a gene: 11. The V gene's germline CDR1 is SGHNT and CDR2 YENEEA. CDR3 sequence (DNA): TGTGCCAGCAGCCGAAGTGGGGGAGCGGGGGAAGAGACCCAGTACTTC. This sequence encodes CASSRSGGAGEETQYF.

The chain joins TRBV7-9 to TRBJ2-1; either TRBD1 or TRBD2 may supply D (7 bases each). Germline V lookup: CDR1 SEHNR, CDR2 FQNEAQ (reference sequence). This CDR3 contains 16 residues. The V end lost 0 bases, the J end lost 4 bases, and 13 bases lay between the germline ends. The CDR3 region has the DNA TGTGCCAGCAGCTTAGCGGGAGGGGGCGTATACAATGAGCAGTTCTTC. As protein: CASSLAGGGVYNEQFF.

This clonotype was seen once. V and J are TRBV30 and TRBJ2-5, with 8 bases matching TRBD2. The CDR3 length is 17 residues. Germline CDR1 and CDR2: GTSNPN and SVGIG (reference sequence). V shed 3 bases and J 4 bases; nucleotides not matched to a gene: 16. CDR3 DNA sequence: TGTGCCTGGAGCCAAGGACTAGCCCGGGGAAAGGGAGAGACCCAGTACTTC. Amino acids: CAWSQGLARGKGETQYF.

The gene calls are TRBV5-1 and TRBJ2-5; 8 bases map to TRBD1. This CDR3 is built from 14 residues. Germline CDR1 is SGHRS and CDR2 is YFSETQ. J gave up 1 base and V 4 bases, and 3 bases lay outside the gene matches. The CDR3 DNA sequence: TGCGCCAGCAGCAGAGACAGGGGCCAAGAGACCCAGTACTTC. It translates to CASSRDRGQETQYF.

This clonotype was detected only a few times. The chain links TRBV19 to TRBJ1-5; TRBD1 agrees at 7 bases. V lost 4 bases, J lost 2 bases, and 17 bases stayed unmatched. The CDR3 spans 19 residues. The V gene's germline CDR1 is LNHDA and CDR2 SQIVND (reference sequence). The CDR3 sequence: CASSNLDRVLFGGNQPQHF. The CDR3 DNA sequence: TGTGCCAGTAGTAACCTCGACAGGGTCTTGTTTGGGGGCAATCAGCCCCAGCATTTT.

The rearrangement joins TRBV19 to TRBJ1-1, with a tentative D call TRBD1 (6 bases). Germline V lookup: CDR1 LNHDA, CDR2 SQIVND (reference sequence). Trimming took off 3 bases at V and 1 base at J, with 12 bases between the two ends. This CDR3 has 15 amino acids. The CDR3 DNA reads TGTGCCAGTAGTATGTTGGGACAAAAGAACACTGAAGCTTTCTTT. Its translation: CASSMLGQKNTEAFF.

This sequence joins TRBV5-1 and TRBJ2-5; possible D gene TRBD1, 7 bases. The CDR3 runs 15 residues. Trimming took 0 bases from V and 4 from J, leaving 13 bases between them. Germline lookup yields CDR1 SGHRS and CDR2 YFSETQ. DNA for the CDR3: TGCGCCAGCAGCTTGGAGGCAGGGGGGTCAGAGACCCAGTACTTC. It translates to CASSLEAGGSETQYF.